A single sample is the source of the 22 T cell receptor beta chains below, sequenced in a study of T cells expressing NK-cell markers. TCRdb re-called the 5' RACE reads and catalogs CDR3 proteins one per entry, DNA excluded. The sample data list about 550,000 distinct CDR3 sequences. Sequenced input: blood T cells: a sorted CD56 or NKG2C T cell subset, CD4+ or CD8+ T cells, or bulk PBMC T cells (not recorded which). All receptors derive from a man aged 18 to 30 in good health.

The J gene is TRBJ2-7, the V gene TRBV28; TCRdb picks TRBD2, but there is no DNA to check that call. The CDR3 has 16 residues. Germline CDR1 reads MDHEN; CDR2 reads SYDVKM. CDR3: CASIQAGLAGAYEQYF. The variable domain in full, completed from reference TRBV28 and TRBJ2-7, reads DVKVTQSSRYLVKRTGEKVFLECVQDMDHENMFWYRQDPGLGLRLIYFSYDVKMKEKGDIPEGYSVSREKKERFSLILESASTNQTSMYLCASIQAGLAGAYEQYFGPGTRLTVT.

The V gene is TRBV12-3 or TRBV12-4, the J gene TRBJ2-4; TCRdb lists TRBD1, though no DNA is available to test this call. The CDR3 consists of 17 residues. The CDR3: CASSPYGGGVGVNIQYF.

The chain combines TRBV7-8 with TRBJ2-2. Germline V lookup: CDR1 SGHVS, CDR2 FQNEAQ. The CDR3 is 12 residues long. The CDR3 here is CASSHHAGELFF.

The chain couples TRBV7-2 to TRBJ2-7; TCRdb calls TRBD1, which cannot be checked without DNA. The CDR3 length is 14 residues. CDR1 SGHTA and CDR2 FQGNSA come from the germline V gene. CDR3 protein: CASSLAGAQYEQYF.

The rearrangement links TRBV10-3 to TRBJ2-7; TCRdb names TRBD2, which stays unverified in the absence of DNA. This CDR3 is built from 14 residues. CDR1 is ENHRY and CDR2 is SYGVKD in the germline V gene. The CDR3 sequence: CAIREGTSAYEQYF.

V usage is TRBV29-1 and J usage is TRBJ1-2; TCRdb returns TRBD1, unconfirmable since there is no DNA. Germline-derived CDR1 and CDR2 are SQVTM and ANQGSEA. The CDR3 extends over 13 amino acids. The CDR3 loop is CSAGTVSNYGYTF.

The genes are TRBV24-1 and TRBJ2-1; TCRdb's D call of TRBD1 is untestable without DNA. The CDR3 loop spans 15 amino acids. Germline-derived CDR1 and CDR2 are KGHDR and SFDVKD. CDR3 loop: CATSEQGVRYNEQFF.

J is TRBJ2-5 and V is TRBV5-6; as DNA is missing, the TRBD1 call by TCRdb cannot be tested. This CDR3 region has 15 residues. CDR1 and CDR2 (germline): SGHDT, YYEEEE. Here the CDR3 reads CASSLAGQGEETQYF.

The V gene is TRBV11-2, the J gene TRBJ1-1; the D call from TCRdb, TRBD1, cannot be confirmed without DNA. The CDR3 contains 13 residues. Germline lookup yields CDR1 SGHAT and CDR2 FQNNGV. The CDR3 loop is CASSPLTGTGAFF.

CDR3 amino acids: CASSNSTGGSTGELFF. The chain is built from TRBV12-3 or TRBV12-4 and TRBJ2-2; TCRdb calls TRBD1, which cannot be checked without DNA. The CDR3 runs 16 residues.

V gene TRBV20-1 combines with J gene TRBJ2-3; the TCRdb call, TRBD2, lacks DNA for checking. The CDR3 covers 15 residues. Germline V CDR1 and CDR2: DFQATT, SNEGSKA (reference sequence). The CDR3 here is CSAPREAGTPDTQYF.

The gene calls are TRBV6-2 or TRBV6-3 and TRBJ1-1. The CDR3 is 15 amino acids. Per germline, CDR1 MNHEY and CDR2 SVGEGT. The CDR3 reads CASSYTVNANTEAFF.

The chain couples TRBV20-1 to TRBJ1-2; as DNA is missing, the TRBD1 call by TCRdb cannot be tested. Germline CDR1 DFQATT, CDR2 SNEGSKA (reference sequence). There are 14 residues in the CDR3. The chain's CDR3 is CSAPPPGRTGGYTF.

CDR3 in amino acids: CASSLRGTSGPGEQYF. The V gene is TRBV7-2, the J gene TRBJ2-7; with no DNA, the TCRdb D assignment of TRBD2 cannot be verified. CDR1 and CDR2 (germline): SGHTA, FQGNSA. The CDR3 extends over 16 amino acids. The full variable domain, rest sourced from reference TRBV7-2 and TRBJ2-7, is GAGVSQSPSNKVTEKGKDVELRCDPISGHTALYWYRQSLGQGLEFLIYFQGNSAPDKSGLPSDRFSAERTGGSVSTLTIQRTQQEDSAVYLCASSLRGTSGPGEQYFGPGTRLTVT.

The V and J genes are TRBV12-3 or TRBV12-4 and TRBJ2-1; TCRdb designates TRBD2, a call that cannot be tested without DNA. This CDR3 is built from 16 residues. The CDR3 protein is CASRGGLSSVGNEQFF.

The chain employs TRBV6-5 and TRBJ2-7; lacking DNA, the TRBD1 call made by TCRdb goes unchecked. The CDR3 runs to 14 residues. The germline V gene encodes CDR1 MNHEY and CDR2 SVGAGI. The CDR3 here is CASSTDQGTYEQYF.

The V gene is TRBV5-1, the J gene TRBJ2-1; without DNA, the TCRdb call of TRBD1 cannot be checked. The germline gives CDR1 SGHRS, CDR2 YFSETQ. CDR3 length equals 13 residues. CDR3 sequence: CASSGGTDNEQFF.

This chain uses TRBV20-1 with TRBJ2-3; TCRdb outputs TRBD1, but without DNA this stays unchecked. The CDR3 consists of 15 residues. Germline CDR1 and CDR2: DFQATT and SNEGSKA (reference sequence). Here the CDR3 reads CSAQRGDRGTDTQYF.

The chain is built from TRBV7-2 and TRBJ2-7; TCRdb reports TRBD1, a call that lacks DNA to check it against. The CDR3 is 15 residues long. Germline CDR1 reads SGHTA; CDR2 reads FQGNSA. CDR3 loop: CASSLVQRGSTEQYF.

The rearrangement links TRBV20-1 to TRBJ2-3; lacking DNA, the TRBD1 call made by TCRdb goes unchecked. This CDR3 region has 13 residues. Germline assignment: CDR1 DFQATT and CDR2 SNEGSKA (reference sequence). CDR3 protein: CSARQGARDTQYF.

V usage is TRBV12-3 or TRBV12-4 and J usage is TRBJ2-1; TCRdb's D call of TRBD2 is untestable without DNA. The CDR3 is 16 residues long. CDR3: CASSAQRLAGINEQFF.

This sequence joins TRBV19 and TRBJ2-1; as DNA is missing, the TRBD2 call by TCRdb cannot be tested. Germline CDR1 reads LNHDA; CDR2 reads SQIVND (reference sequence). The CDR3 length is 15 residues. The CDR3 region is CASNGGRSSYNEQFF. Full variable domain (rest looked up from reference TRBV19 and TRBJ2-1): DGGITQSPKYLFRKEGQNVTLSCEQNLNHDAMYWYRQDPGQGLRLIYYSQIVNDFQKGDIAEGYSVSREKKESFPLTVTSAQKNPTAFYLCASNGGRSSYNEQFFGPGTRLTVL.